This TCR beta chain stems from a study of blood T cell repertoires in COVID-19. The cohort comprised adults aged roughly 18 to 95 years residing in 24 US areas. All recovered Cohort 3 donors got two negative PCRs, got clearance, or saw symptom resolution. Trimming removed 0 bases from V and 4 bases from J, with 5 bases in between. The CDR3 length is 13 residues. Per germline, CDR1 SGDLS and CDR2 YYNGEE. Generated by immunoSEQ multiplex PCR, the TCRdb table keeps only in-frame clones and is missing some. This sample carries roughly 400,000 clones, about 90% of them seen once, and the ten largest clones take about 0.6%.

The chain uses TRBV9 and TRBJ1-5, with D unclear. The clonotype originates from a man younger than 35 who had recovered from COVID-19. Specimen: PBMCs or T cells enriched from blood (not recorded which). CDR3 coding DNA: TGTGCCAGCAGCGTAGACCTAAATCAGCCCCAGCATTTT. It is translated as CASSVDLNQPQHF.